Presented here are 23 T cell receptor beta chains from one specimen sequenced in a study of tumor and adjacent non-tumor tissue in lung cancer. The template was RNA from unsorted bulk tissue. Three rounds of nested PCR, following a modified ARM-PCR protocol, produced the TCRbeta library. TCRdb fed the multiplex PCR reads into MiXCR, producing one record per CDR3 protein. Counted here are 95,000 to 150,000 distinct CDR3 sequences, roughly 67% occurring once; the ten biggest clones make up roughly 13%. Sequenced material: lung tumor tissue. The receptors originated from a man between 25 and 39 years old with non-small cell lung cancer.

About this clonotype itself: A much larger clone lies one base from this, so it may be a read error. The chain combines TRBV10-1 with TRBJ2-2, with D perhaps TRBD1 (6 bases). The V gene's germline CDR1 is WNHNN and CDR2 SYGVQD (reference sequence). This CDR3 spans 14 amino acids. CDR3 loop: CASSGQAYTRELFF. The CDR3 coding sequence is TGCGCCAGCAGTGGACAGGCCTACACCCGGGAGCTGTTTTTT.

The CDR3 region has the DNA TGTGCCAGCAGTTATGGGACAGCGGGAAGGGGCATTCAGTACTTC. This sequence encodes CASSYGTAGRGIQYF. V gene TRBV6-5 combines with J gene TRBJ2-4; D may be TRBD1 or TRBD2 (7 bases each). The CDR3 runs to 15 residues. Germline CDR1 MNHEY, CDR2 SVGAGI. Between the trimmed V and J ends, which lost 3 bases and 9 bases, there was a span of 18 bases.

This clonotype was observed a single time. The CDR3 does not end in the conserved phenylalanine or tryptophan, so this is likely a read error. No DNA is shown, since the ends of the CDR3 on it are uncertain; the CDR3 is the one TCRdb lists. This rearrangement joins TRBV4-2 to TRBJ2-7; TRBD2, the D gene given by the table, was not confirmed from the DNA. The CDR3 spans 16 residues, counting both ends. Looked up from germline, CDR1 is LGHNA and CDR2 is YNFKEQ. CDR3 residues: CTSSQESSGSSYEQYL.

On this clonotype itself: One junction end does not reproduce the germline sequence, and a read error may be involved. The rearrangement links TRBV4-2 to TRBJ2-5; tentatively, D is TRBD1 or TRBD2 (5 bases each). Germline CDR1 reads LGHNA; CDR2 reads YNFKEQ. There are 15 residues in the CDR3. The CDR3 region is CVSSQDWGQEETRYF. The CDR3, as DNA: TGTGTCAGCAGCCAAGATTGGGGCCAGGAGGAGACCCGGTACTTC.

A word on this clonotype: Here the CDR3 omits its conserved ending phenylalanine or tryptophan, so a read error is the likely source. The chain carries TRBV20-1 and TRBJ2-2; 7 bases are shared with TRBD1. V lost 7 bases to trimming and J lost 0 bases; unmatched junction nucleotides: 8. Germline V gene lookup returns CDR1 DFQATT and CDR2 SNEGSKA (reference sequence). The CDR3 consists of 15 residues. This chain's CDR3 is CSVAKQGPNTGELFS. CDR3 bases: TGCAGTGTTGCCAAACAGGGGCCGAACACCGGGGAGCTGTTTTCT.

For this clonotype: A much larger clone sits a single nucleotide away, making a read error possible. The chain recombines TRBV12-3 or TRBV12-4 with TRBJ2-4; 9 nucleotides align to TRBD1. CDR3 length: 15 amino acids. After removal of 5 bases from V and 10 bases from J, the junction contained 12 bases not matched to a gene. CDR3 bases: TGTGCCAGCAGTGTCCGGGACAGGGCCGCAGAAATTCAGTACTTC. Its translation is CASSVRDRAAEIQYF.

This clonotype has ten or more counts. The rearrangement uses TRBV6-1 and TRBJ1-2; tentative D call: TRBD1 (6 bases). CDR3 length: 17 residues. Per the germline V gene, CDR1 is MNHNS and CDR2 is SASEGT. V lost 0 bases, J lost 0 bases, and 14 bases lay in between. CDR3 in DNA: TGTGCCAGCAGTGAAGCAGCCGGGACACCAGCTAACTATGGCTACACCTTC. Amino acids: CASSEAAGTPANYGYTF.

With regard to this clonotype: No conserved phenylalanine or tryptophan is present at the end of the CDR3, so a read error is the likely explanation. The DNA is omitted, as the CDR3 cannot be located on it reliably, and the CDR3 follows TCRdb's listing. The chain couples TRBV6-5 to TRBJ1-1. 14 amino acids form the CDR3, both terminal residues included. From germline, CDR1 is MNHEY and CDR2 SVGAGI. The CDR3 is CASSYTDTNTEAFY.

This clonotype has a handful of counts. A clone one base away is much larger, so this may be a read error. The CDR3 DNA is TGCAGCGTGACAGGGTCGCTAACCAAAAACATTCAGTACTTC. Its translation is CSVTGSLTKNIQYF. This chain connects TRBV29-1 to TRBJ2-4; 7 nucleotides match TRBD1. V dropped 6 bases and J dropped 2; count of bases not matched to a gene: 7. Germline-derived CDR1 and CDR2 are SQVTM and ANQGSEA. This CDR3 is built from 14 residues.

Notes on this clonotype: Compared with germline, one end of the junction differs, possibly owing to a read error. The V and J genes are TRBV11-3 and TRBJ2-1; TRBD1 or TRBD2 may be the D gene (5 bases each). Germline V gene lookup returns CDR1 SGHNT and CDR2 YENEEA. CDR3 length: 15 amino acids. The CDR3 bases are TGTGCCAGCAGCCAGAGAGGGGACGACTACAATGAGCAGCTCTTC. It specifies CASSQRGDDYNEQLF.

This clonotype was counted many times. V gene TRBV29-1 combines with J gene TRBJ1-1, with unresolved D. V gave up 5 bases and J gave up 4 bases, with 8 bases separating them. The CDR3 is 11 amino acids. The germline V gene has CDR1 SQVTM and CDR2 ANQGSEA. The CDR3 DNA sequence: TGCAGCGTTCGTCCTGTCACTGAAGCTTTCTTT. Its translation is CSVRPVTEAFF.

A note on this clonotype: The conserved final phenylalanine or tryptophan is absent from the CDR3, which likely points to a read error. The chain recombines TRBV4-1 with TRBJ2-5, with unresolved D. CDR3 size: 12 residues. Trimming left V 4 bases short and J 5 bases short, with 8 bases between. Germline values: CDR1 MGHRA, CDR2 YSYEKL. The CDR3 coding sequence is TGCGCCAGCAGCCCAGTCGGGGAGACCCAGTACTTA. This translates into CASSPVGETQYL.

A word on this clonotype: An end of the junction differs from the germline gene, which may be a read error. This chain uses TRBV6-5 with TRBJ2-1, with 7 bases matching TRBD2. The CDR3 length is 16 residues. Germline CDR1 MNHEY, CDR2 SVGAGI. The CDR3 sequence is CASRDRGGSPHNEQFF. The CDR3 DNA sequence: TGTGCAAGCAGGGATAGAGGCGGGAGTCCTCACAATGAGCAGTTCTTC.

The CDR3: CAASPIVRGRTEAFF. The CDR3 DNA reads as TGTGCCGCCAGTCCCATTGTGAGGGGTAGGACTGAAGCTTTCTTT. The V and J genes are TRBV6-5 and TRBJ1-1; D possibly corresponds to TRBD1 (5 bases). V was pared by 11 bases and J by 5 bases, with 24 bases between. The CDR3 extends over 15 amino acids. Looked up from germline, CDR1 is MNHEY and CDR2 is SVGAGI.

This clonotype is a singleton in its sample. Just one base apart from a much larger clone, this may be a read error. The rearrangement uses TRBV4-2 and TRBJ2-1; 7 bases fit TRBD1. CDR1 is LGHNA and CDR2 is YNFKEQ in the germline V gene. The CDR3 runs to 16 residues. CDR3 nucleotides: TGTGTCAGCAGCCAAGTTCCCGGGACAGTGTTCCATGAGCAGTTCTTC. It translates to CVSSQVPGTVFHEQFF.

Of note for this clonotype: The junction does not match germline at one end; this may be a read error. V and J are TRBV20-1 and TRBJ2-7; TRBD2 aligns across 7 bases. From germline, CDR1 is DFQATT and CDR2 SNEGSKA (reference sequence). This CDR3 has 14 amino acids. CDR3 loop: CSAGDVGGHNEQYF. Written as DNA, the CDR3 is TGCAGTGCTGGAGATGTGGGAGGGCACAACGAGCAGTATTTC.

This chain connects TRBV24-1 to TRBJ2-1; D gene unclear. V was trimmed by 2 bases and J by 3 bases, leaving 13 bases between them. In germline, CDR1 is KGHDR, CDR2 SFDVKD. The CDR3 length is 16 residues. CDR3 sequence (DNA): TGTGCCACCAGTGATTCACGCAGAATACACTACAATGAGCAGTTCTTC. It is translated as CATSDSRRIHYNEQFF.

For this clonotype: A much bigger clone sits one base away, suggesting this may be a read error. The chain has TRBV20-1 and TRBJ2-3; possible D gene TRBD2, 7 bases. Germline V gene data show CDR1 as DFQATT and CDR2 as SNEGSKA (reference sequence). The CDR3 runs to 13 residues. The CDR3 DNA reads TGCAATGCTGAGGGGGGGGAATCAGATACGCAGTATTTT. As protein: CNAEGGESDTQYF.

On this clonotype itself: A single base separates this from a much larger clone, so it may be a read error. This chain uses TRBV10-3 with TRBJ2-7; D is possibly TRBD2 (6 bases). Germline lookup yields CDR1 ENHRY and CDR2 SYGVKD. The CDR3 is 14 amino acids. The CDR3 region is CAIRSGTESYDQYF. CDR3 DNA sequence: TGTGCCATTAGATCCGGGACTGAGTCCTACGACCAGTACTTC.

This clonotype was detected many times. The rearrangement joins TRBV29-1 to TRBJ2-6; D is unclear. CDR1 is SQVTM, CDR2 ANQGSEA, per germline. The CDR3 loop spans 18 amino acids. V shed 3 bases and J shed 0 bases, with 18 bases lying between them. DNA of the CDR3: TGCAGCGTTGAGGTCTTGGGATCAAGCGACTCTGGGGCCAACGTCCTGACTTTC. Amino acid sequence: CSVEVLGSSDSGANVLTF.

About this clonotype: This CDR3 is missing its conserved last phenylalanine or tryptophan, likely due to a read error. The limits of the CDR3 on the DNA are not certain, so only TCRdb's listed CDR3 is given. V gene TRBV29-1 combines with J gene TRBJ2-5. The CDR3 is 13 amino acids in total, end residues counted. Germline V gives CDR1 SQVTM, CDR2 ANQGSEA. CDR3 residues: CSVGLIGHETQYL.

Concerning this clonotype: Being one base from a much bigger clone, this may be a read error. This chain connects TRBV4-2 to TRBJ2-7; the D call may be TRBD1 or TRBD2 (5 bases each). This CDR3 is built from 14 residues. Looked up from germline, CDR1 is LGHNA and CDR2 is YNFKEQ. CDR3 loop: CVSSPLGGSYEQYF. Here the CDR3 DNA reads TGTGTCAGTTCTCCGCTTGGGGGATCCTACGAGCAGTACTTC.

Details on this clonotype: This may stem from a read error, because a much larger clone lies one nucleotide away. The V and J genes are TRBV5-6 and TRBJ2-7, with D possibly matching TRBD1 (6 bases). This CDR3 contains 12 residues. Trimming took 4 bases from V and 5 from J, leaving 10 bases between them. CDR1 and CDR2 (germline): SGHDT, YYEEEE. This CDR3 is CASSQGSHEQYF. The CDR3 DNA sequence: TGTGCCAGCAGCCAGGGGAGCCACGAGCAGTACTTC.